These T cell receptor beta chains were read from a single sample in a study of blood T cell repertoires in COVID-19. Clones were read by immunoSEQ multiplex PCR, and TCRdb kept only the in-frame ones, dropping some. The data contain about 390,000 clones, around 87% of them seen just once; the ten biggest clones take up 2.3%. The sample comprised peripheral blood. All receptors derive from a woman in her fifties or sixties with COVID-19, enrolled during active disease. The CDR3 runs from the conserved cysteine through the conserved F or W. The D gene is left open where the match is weak. Rows may omit the clone size; those that give it use once, few, many or a size class.

.	.	TRBV5-1	TRBJ1-3	CASSLAFLSGNTIYF	TGCGCCAGCAGCTTGGCCTTTCTCTCTGGAAACACCATATATTTT
.	.	TRBV12-3/TRBV12-4	TRBJ1-5	CASSLAGGRPQHF	TGTGCCAGCAGTTTGGCGGGTGGTCGGCCCCAGCATTTT
.	.	TRBV3-1/TRBV3-2	TRBJ2-7	CASSPPRGQGYEQYF	TGTGCCAGCAGCCCCCCTCGAGGCCAGGGCTACGAGCAGTACTTC
.	.	TRBV10-3	TRBJ2-4	CAISPEGNIQYF	TGTGCCATCAGCCCGGAGGGAAACATTCAGTACTTC
.	TRBD1	TRBV5-1	TRBJ1-4	CASSLGTGYEKLFF	TGCGCCAGCAGCTTGGGGACAGGGTATGAAAAACTGTTTTTT
.	TRBD1	TRBV3-1/TRBV3-2	TRBJ1-5	CASSYDRDQPQHF	TGTGCCAGCAGCTACGACAGGGATCAGCCCCAGCATTTT
.	.	TRBV5-1	TRBJ2-7	CASSLMTGLAYEQYF	TGCGCCAGCAGCTTGATGACAGGCCTGGCCTACGAGCAGTACTTC
once	TRBD1	TRBV7-3	TRBJ1-2	CASSPTGVWLDGYTF	TGTGCCAGCAGCCCAACAGGGGTCTGGCTGGATGGCTACACCTTC
.	.	TRBV5-1	TRBJ1-1	CASSYSGDGTEAFF	TGCGCCAGCAGCTACAGCGGGGATGGGACTGAAGCTTTCTTT
.	.	TRBV19	TRBJ1-4	CASSIDRMGHEKLFF	TGTGCCAGTAGTATCGACCGTATGGGCCATGAAAAACTGTTTTTT
.	TRBD2	TRBV7-7	TRBJ2-3	CASSLTSGGRGTDTQYF	TGTGCCAGCAGCTTAACTAGCGGGGGGAGAGGCACAGATACGCAGTATTTT
.	.	TRBV3-1/TRBV3-2	TRBJ1-2	CASSQGGLYGYTF	TGTGCCAGCAGCCAAGGGGGCCTCTATGGCTACACCTTC
.	TRBD1	TRBV18	TRBJ2-7	CASSPSRTGLFYEQYF	TGTGCCAGCTCCCCCTCCCGGACAGGGTTATTCTACGAGCAGTACTTC
.	TRBD2	TRBV30	TRBJ2-7	CAWSVTSGGYEQYF	TGTGCCTGGAGTGTAACTAGCGGGGGGTACGAGCAGTACTTC
.	.	TRBV5-1	TRBJ1-2	CASSSGQNYGYTF	TGCGCCAGCAGCTCCGGACAGAACTATGGCTACACCTTC
.	TRBD1	TRBV11-2	TRBJ2-7	CASSGDRGGPYEQYF	TGTGCCAGCAGCGGGGACAGGGGTGGCCCCTACGAGCAGTACTTC
.	.	TRBV15	TRBJ1-3	CATSRDYGISISGNTIYF	TGTGCCACCAGCAGAGATTATGGTATTAGCATCTCTGGAAACACCATATATTTT
once	.	TRBV5-1	TRBJ1-4	CASSLSLAGNEKLFF	TGCGCCAGCAGCTTGAGTTTAGCGGGTAATGAAAAACTGTTTTTT
once	TRBD2	TRBV5-1	TRBJ2-5	CASSQPGGALRETQYF	TGCGCCAGCAGCCAACCCGGGGGGGCCTTGAGGGAGACCCAGTACTTC
once	.	TRBV2	TRBJ1-1	CASSWGVNTEAFF	TGTGCCAGCAGCTGGGGGGTGAACACTGAAGCTTTCTTT
once	.	TRBV5-1	TRBJ2-5	CASSLPPSDLQETQYF	TGCGCCAGCAGCCTCCCCCCTAGCGACCTCCAAGAGACCCAGTACTTC
.	TRBD1	TRBV6-5	TRBJ1-2	CASSPGQSYYGYTF	TGTGCCAGCAGTCCGGGACAGTCTTATTATGGCTACACCTTC
.	.	TRBV19	TRBJ2-3	CASSIGALGNTQYF	TGTGCCAGTAGTATAGGGGCCCTTGGCAATACGCAGTATTTT
.	TRBD1	TRBV2	TRBJ2-7	CASSGQGYYEQYF	TGTGCCAGCTCGGGACAGGGCTACTACGAGCAGTACTTC
.	TRBD1	TRBV7-9	TRBJ2-7	CASSRGQSTYEQYF	TGTGCCAGCAGCCGGGGACAGTCAACCTACGAGCAGTACTTC
.	TRBD1	TRBV10-3	TRBJ1-5	CAISDQGEQPQHF	TGTGCCATCAGTGATCAGGGGGAACAGCCCCAGCATTTT
.	.	TRBV10-3	TRBJ1-5	CAISEERFSNQPQHF	TGTGCCATCAGTGAGGAGAGGTTTAGCAATCAGCCCCAGCATTTT
once	TRBD1	TRBV4-1	TRBJ2-3	CASSQPDRGTDTQYF	TGCGCCAGCAGCCAACCTGACAGGGGCACAGATACGCAGTATTTT
.	TRBD2	TRBV3-1/TRBV3-2	TRBJ2-2	CASSSGLAGPANTGELFF	TGTGCCAGCAGCTCGGGACTAGCGGGACCTGCGAACACCGGGGAGCTGTTTTTT
few	.	TRBV4-1	TRBJ2-3	CASSLEKGVMRTDTQYF	TGCGCCAGCAGCCTCGAGAAGGGGGTAATGCGGACAGATACGCAGTATTTT
.	TRBD2	TRBV5-1	TRBJ2-1	CASSSGDGPDNEQFF	TGCGCCAGCAGCAGCGGGGACGGACCCGACAATGAGCAGTTCTTC
few	.	TRBV7-9	TRBJ2-1	CASSSLSPEGQFF	TGTGCCAGCAGCTCTTTAAGCCCCGAGGGGCAGTTCTTC
.	.	TRBV5-6	TRBJ2-5	CASSFGQETQYF	TGTGCCAGCAGCTTCGGTCAAGAGACCCAGTACTTC
.	TRBD1	TRBV18	TRBJ2-4	CASSPRLQGAQLLAKNIQYF	TGTGCCAGCTCACCACGCCTACAGGGGGCTCAGCTATTGGCCAAAAACATTCAGTACTTC
.	.	TRBV5-1	TRBJ2-1	CASSLDRNNEQFF	TGCGCCAGCAGCTTGGACAGAAACAATGAGCAGTTCTTC
.	.	TRBV9	TRBJ1-6	CASSPPRRPGSYNSPLHF	TGTGCCAGCAGCCCCCCGAGACGCCCGGGCTCCTATAATTCACCCCTCCACTTT
.	TRBD2	TRBV6-4	TRBJ2-2	CASRQRGGSNTGELFF	TGTGCCAGCCGTCAGCGCGGGGGGTCGAACACCGGGGAGCTGTTTTTT
once	.	TRBV5-1	TRBJ1-2	CASSLEQGDYGYTF	TGCGCCAGCAGCTTGGAGCAGGGTGACTATGGCTACACCTTC
.	TRBD1	TRBV11-2	TRBJ1-2	CASSPGQGLNYGYTF	TGTGCCAGCAGTCCGGGACAGGGGTTGAACTATGGCTACACCTTC
.	.	TRBV7-8	TRBJ2-1	CASSANMDNEQFF	TGTGCCAGCAGCGCGAATATGGACAATGAGCAGTTCTTC
.	TRBD2	TRBV5-4	TRBJ2-3	CASSPGLAGVDTQYF	TGTGCCAGCAGCCCAGGACTAGCGGGGGTGGATACGCAGTATTTT
once	.	TRBV21-1	TRBJ1-1	CASSKSPRQGWNTEAFF	TGTGCCAGCAGCAAATCCCCTCGACAGGGGTGGAACACTGAAGCTTTCTTT
.	TRBD2	TRBV9	TRBJ2-5	CASSTIPGLRETQYF	TGTGCCAGCAGCACCATCCCGGGACTAAGGGAGACCCAGTACTTC
.	.	TRBV25-1	TRBJ1-1	CASSGYPGVGEAFF	TGTGCCAGCAGTGGCTACCCAGGGGTCGGTGAAGCTTTCTTT
.	TRBD1	TRBV6-5	TRBJ2-2	CASRTGSEVTGELFF	TGTGCCAGCAGGACAGGGTCGGAGGTCACCGGGGAGCTGTTTTTT
.	TRBD1	TRBV9	TRBJ2-7	CASSVAWTGGNLEQYF	TGTGCCAGCAGCGTAGCCTGGACAGGGGGGAACCTCGAGCAGTACTTC
.	TRBD1	TRBV5-8	TRBJ1-1	CASSLTGAGEAFF	TGTGCCAGCAGCTTGACAGGGGCGGGTGAAGCTTTCTTT
.	.	TRBV7-2	TRBJ1-2	CASSLSYGYTF	TGTGCCAGCAGCTTATCGTATGGCTACACCTTC
.	TRBD1	TRBV7-8	TRBJ1-2	CASSLEGGQTSYGYTF	TGTGCCAGCAGCTTAGAGGGGGGACAGACTTCCTATGGCTACACCTTC
.	TRBD1	TRBV6-5	TRBJ1-5	CASNSGQALWPQHF	TGTGCCAGCAACAGTGGACAGGCGCTATGGCCCCAGCATTTT
.	.	TRBV6-6	TRBJ1-4	CASSYEGRLFF	TGTGCCAGCAGTTACGAGGGTAGGCTGTTTTTT
.	.	TRBV30	TRBJ1-1	CAWSTRGMNTEAFF	TGTGCCTGGAGTACAAGGGGCATGAACACTGAAGCTTTCTTT
.	.	TRBV5-1	TRBJ1-3	CASGVGSGGNTIYF	TGCGCCAGCGGTGTCGGGTCGGGTGGAAACACCATATATTTT
few	TRBD1	TRBV14	TRBJ1-1	CASSQADRAITTEAFF	TGTGCCAGCAGCCAGGCTGACAGGGCTATAACCACTGAAGCTTTCTTT
.	TRBD1	TRBV2	TRBJ1-4	CASRETGGGEKLFF	TGTGCCAGCAGGGAGACAGGGGGAGGTGAAAAACTGTTTTTT